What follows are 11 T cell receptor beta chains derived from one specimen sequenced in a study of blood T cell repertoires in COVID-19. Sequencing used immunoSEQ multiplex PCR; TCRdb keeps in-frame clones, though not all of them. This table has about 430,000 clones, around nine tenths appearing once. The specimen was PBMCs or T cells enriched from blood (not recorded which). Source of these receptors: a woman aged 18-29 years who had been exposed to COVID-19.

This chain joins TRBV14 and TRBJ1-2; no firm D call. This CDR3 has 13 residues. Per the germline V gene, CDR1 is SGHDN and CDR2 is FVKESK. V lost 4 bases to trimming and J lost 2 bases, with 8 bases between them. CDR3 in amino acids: CASSPFRNYGYTF. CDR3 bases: TGTGCCAGCAGCCCGTTTAGAAACTATGGCTACACCTTC.

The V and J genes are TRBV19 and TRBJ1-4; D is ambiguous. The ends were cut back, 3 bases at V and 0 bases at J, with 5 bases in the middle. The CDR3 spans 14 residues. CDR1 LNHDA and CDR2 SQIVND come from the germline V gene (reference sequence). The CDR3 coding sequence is TGTGCCAGTAGTATCTACGCAACTAATGAAAAACTGTTTTTT. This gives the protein CASSIYATNEKLFF. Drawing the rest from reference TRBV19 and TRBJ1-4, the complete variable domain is DGGITQSPKYLFRKEGQNVTLSCEQNLNHDAMYWYRQDPGQGLRLIYYSQIVNDFQKGDIAEGYSVSREKKESFPLTVTSAQKNPTAFYLCASSIYATNEKLFFGSGTQLSVL.

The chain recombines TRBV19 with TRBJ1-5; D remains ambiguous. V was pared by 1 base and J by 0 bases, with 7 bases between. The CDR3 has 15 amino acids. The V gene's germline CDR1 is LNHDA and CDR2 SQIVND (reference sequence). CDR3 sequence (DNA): TGTGCCAGTAGTATAGGAGACTATAGCAATCAGCCCCAGCATTTT. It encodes CASSIGDYSNQPQHF.

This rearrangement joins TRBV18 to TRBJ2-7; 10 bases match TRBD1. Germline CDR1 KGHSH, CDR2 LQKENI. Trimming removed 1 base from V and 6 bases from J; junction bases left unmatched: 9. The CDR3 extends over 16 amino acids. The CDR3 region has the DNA TGTGCCAGCTCACCACGACAGGGGGCAAGTTTTGGCGAGCAGTACTTC. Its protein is CASSPRQGASFGEQYF.

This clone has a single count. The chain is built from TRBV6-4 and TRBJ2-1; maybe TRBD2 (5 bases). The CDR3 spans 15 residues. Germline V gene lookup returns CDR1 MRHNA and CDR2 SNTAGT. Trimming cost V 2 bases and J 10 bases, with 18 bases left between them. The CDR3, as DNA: TGTGCCAGCAGTGACGAGGGTATCCCACGGAAGGAGCAGTTCTTC. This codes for CASSDEGIPRKEQFF.

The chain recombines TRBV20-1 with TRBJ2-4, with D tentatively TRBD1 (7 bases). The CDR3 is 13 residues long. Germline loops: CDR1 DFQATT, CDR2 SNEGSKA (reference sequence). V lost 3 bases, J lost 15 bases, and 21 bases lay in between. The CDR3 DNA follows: TGCAGTGCTAGTCGTGGGGGGACAGCCTCGATGTACTTC. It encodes CSASRGGTASMYF.

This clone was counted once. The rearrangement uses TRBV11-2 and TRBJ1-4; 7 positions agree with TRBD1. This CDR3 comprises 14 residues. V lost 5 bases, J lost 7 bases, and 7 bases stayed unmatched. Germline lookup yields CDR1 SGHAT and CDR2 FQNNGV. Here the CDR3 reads CASSPTGALEKLFF. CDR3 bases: TGTGCCAGCAGCCCCACAGGGGCCCTTGAAAAACTGTTTTTT. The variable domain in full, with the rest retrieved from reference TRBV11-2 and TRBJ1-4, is EAGVAQSPRYKIIEKRQSVAFWCNPISGHATLYWYQQILGQGPKLLIQFQNNGVVDDSQLPKDRFSAERLKGVDSTLKIQPAKLEDSAVYLCASSPTGALEKLFFGSGTQLSVL.

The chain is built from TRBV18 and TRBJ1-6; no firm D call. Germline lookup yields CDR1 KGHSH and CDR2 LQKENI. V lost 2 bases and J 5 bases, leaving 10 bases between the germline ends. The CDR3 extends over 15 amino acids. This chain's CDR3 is CASSPIQNNNSPLHF. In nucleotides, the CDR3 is TGTGCCAGCTCACCAATCCAGAATAATAATTCACCCCTCCACTTT.

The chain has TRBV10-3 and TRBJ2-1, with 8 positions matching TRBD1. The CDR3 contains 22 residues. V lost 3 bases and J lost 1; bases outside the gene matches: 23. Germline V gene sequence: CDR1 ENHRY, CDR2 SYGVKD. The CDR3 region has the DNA TGTGCCATCAGTGACCCCCTCCGAGGTGGACAGGGCGCGGTGGGGTCCTACAATGAGCAGTTCTTC. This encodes CAISDPLRGGQGAVGSYNEQFF.

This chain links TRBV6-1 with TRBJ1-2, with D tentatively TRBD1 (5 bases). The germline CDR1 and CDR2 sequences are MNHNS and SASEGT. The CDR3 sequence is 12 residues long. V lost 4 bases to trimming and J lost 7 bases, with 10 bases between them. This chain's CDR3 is CASSAQGSGYTF. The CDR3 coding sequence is TGTGCCAGCAGTGCGCAGGGTTCTGGCTACACCTTC.

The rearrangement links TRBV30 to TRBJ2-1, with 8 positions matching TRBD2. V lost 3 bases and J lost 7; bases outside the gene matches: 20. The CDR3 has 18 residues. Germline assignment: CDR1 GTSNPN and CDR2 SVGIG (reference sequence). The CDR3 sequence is CAWRGVRRGEYGLNEQFF. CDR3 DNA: TGTGCCTGGAGAGGTGTTAGGCGGGGGGAGTATGGTTTGAATGAGCAGTTCTTC.